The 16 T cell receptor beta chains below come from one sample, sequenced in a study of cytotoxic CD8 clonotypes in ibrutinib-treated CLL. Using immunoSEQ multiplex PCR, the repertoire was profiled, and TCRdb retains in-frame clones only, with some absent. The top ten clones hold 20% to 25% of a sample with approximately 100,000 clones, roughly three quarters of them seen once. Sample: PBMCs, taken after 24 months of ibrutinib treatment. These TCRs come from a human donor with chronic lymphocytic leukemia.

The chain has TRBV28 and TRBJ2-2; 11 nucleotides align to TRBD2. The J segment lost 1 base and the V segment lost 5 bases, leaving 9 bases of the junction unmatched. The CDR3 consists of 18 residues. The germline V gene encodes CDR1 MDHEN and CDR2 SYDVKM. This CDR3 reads CASSLNSGRGLNTGELFF. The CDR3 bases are TGTGCCAGCAGTCTAAATAGCGGGAGGGGGTTGAACACCGGGGAGCTGTTTTTT.

CDR3 coding DNA: TGCGCCAGCAGCTTTGGGGGGGAGAACACTGAAGCTTTCTTT. It translates to CASSFGGENTEAFF. The chain links TRBV5-1 to TRBJ1-1; perhaps TRBD1 as D (5 bases). V lost 2 bases to trimming and J lost 1 base, with 9 bases between them. The CDR3 has 14 residues. Germline V gene data show CDR1 as SGHRS and CDR2 as YFSETQ.

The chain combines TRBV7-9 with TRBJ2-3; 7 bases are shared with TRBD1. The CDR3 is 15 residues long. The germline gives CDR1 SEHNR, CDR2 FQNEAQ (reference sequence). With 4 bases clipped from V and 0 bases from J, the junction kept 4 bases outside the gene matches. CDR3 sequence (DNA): TGTGCCAGCAGCTATCCGGGACAGAGCACAGATACGCAGTATTTT. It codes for CASSYPGQSTDTQYF.

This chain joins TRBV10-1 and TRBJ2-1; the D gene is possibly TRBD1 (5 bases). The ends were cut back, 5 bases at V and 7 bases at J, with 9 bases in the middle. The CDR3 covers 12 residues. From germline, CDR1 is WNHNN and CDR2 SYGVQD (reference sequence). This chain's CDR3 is CASSRDRNEQFF. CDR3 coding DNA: TGCGCCAGCAGTAGAGACAGAAATGAGCAGTTCTTC.

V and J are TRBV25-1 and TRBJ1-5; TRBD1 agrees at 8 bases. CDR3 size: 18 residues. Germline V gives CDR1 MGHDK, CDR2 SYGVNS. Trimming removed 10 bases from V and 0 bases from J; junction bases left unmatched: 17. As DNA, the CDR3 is TGTGCCACAACTGGATTAAACCGCAGGGGGCTTAGCAATCAGCCCCAGCATTTT. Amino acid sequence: CATTGLNRRGLSNQPQHF.

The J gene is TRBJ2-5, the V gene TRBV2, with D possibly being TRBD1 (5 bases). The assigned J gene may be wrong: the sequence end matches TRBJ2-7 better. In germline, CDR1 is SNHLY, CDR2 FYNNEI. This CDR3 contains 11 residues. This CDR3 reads CASKGAYEQYF. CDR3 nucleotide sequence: TGTGCCAGCAAAGGGGCCTACGAGCAGTACTTC.

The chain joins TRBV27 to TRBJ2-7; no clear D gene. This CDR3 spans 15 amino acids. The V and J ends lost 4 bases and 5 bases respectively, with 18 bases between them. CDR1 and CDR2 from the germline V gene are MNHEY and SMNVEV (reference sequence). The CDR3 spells CASSSRFGPSNEQYF. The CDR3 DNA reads TGTGCCAGCAGTTCACGCTTCGGACCGTCGAACGAGCAGTACTTC.

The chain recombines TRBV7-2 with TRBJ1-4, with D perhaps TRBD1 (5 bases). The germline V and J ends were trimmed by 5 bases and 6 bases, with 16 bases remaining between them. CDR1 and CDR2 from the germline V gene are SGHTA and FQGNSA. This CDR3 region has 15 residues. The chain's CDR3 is CASSPSRGVDEKLFF. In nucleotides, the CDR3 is TGTGCCAGCAGCCCTAGTCGGGGGGTTGATGAAAAACTGTTTTTT.

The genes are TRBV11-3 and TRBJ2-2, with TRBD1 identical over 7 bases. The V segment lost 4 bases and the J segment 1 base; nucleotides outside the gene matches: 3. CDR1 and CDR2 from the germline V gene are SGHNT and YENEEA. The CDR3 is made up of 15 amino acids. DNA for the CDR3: TGTGCCAGCAGCTCCCGACAGGGGAACACCGGGGAGCTGTTTTTT. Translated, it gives CASSSRQGNTGELFF.

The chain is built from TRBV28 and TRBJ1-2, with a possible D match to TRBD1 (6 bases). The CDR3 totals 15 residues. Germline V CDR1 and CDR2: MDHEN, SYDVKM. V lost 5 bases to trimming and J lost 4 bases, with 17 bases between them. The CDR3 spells CASSISLGGAYGYTF. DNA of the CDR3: TGTGCCAGCAGTATAAGCTTGGGGGGCGCCTATGGCTACACCTTC.

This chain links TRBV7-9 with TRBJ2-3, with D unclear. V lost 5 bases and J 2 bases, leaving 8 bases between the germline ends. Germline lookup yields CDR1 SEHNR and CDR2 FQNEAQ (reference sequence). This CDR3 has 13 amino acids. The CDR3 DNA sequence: TGTGCCAGCAGCCCTAGTACCACAGATACGCAGTATTTT. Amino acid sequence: CASSPSTTDTQYF. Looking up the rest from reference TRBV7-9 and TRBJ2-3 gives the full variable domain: DTGVSQNPRHKITKRGQNVTFRCDPISEHNRLYWYRQTLGQGPEFLTYFQNEAQLEKSRLLSDRFSAERPKGSFSTLEIQRTEQGDSAMYLCASSPSTTDTQYFGPGTRLTVL.

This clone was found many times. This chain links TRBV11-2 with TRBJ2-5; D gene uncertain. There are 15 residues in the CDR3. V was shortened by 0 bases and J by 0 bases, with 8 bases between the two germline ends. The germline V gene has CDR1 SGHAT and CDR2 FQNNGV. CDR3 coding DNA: TGTGCCAGCAGCTTAGACAACTGGTACCAAGAGACCCAGTACTTC. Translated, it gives CASSLDNWYQETQYF.

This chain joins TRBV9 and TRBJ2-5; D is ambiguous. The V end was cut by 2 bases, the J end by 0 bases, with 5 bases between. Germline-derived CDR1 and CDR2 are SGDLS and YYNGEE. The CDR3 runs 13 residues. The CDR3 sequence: CASSVRYQETQYF. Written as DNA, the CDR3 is TGTGCCAGCAGCGTCCGGTACCAAGAGACCCAGTACTTC.

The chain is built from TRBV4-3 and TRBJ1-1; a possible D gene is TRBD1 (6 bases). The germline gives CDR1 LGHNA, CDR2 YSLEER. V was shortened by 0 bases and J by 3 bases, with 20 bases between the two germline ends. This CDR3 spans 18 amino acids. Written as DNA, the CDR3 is TGCGCCAGCAGCCAAGACGGGTTGGGGTGGGGGGCCCACACTGAAGCTTTCTTT. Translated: CASSQDGLGWGAHTEAFF.

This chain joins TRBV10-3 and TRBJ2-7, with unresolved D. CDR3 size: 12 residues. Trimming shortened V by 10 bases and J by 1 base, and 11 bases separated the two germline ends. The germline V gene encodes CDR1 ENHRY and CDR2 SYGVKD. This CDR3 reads CATALGSYEQYF. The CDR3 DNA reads TGTGCCACCGCACTGGGATCCTACGAGCAGTACTTC.

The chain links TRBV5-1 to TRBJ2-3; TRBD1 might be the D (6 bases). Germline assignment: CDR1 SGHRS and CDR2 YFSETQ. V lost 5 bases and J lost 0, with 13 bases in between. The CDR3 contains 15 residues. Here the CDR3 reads CASRRSQGSTDTQYF. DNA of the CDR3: TGCGCCAGCAGAAGGTCACAGGGCAGCACAGATACGCAGTATTTT.